These 24 T cell receptor beta chains were sequenced from one sample in a study of T-cell reconstitution after alpha-beta-depleted transplantation in children. Construction of the TCRbeta library involved unique molecular identifiers. TCRdb reprocessed the PCR reads with MiXCR, giving one entry per CDR3 protein. The table lists roughly 160,000 distinct CDR3 sequences, 8.5% to 14% of them singletons, with less than 15% in the top ten. Sequencing used PBMCs, obtained before TCRalphabeta/CD19-depleted stem cell transplant. These receptors were taken from a boy younger than 10 with acute myeloid leukemia, due to receive a stem cell transplant.

This clonotype was counted at least ten times. Mismatch with germline at one junction end may stem from a read error. This chain links TRBV20-1 with TRBJ2-5; 9 bases match TRBD1. Germline V CDR1 and CDR2: DFQATT, SNEGSKA (reference sequence). CDR3 length equals 14 residues. The DNA of the CDR3 is TGCAGTCCTAGTTGGACAGGGGATGGAGAGACCCAGTACTTC. The encoded protein is CSPSWTGDGETQYF.

This clonotype came up many times. This rearrangement joins TRBV6-5 to TRBJ2-3; weak D call: TRBD1 (6 bases). The CDR3 loop spans 16 amino acids. Per germline, CDR1 MNHEY and CDR2 SVGAGI. V shed 2 bases and J shed 0 bases, with 12 bases lying between them. The DNA for the CDR3 is TGTGCCAGCAGTTACGTGCCGGGACAAAGCACAGATACGCAGTATTTT. Amino acids: CASSYVPGQSTDTQYF.

Many counts were recorded for this clonotype. This chain joins TRBV27 and TRBJ2-2, with 8 positions matching TRBD2. CDR1 is MNHEY, CDR2 SMNVEV, per germline (reference sequence). This CDR3 has 14 amino acids. Trimming cost V 4 bases and J 9 bases; bases outside gene matches: 7. The CDR3 is CASSSTGGRRELFF. The DNA for the CDR3 is TGTGCCAGCAGTTCCACGGGGGGGAGACGGGAGCTGTTTTTT.

In this sample, this clonotype turned up many times. This rearrangement joins TRBV20-1 to TRBJ1-5; D possibly corresponds to TRBD1 (5 bases). This CDR3 is built from 17 residues. From germline, CDR1 is DFQATT and CDR2 SNEGSKA (reference sequence). Trimming removed 0 bases at V and 2 bases at J, with 17 bases between. The chain's CDR3 is CSARDRTASRGNQPQHF. The CDR3 bases are TGCAGTGCTAGAGATCGGACGGCCAGCAGGGGCAATCAGCCCCAGCATTTT.

This clonotype came up many times. The chain employs TRBV12-3 or TRBV12-4 and TRBJ1-5; maybe TRBD1 (6 bases). The V end was cut by 7 bases, the J end by 7 bases, with 17 bases between. The CDR3 spans 14 residues. The CDR3 DNA reads TGTGCCAGCACCCCTGATGGCAGGGGCCAGCCCCAGCATTTT. Translated, it gives CASTPDGRGQPQHF.

Many counts were recorded for this clonotype. The chain carries TRBV20-1 and TRBJ2-1; 11 nucleotides match TRBD2. Germline CDR1 is DFQATT and CDR2 is SNEGSKA (reference sequence). This CDR3 contains 16 residues. V shed 4 bases, J shed 7 bases, and the junction held 12 bases outside the gene matches. CDR3 in DNA: TGCAGTGCTACGAGACTAGCGGGAACGATAGGGAATGAGCAGTTCTTC. This translates into CSATRLAGTIGNEQFF.

This clonotype was observed many times. The chain recombines TRBV12-3 or TRBV12-4 with TRBJ2-7, with D maybe TRBD1 (5 bases). V lost 0 bases, J lost 6 bases, and 9 bases lay in between. This CDR3 is built from 13 residues. CDR3 region: CASSLAQGGEQYF. Written as DNA, the CDR3 is TGTGCCAGCAGTTTAGCGCAGGGCGGCGAGCAGTACTTC.

This clonotype appeared many times. This chain connects TRBV28 to TRBJ2-7; possible D gene TRBD2, 5 bases. The CDR3 contains 14 residues. CDR1 is MDHEN and CDR2 is SYDVKM in the germline V gene. Trimming left V 8 bases short and J 3 bases short, with 17 bases between. The CDR3 region has the DNA TGTGCCAGCGGGAGAGGAGGCTATATCTACGAGCAGTACTTC. This encodes CASGRGGYIYEQYF.

With regard to this clonotype: This may come from a read error, since a much larger clone is one base off. The rearrangement links TRBV5-1 to TRBJ2-3; D may match TRBD1 or TRBD2 (5 bases each). Germline V CDR1 and CDR2: SGHRS, YFSETQ. With 7 bases removed from V and 10 bases from J, the gap between germline ends came to 16 bases. The CDR3 is 12 amino acids. Written as DNA, the CDR3 is TGCGCCAGCTCGGGGACGGCACATCCGCAGTATTTT. This gives the protein CASSGTAHPQYF.

The chain is built from TRBV5-6 and TRBJ2-5, with no clear D. Germline V gene lookup returns CDR1 SGHDT and CDR2 YYEEEE. The CDR3 length is 16 residues. V was cut by 4 bases and J by 0 bases, with 16 bases left in between. This chain's CDR3 is CASSPGLTSNQETQYF. The CDR3 bases are TGTGCCAGCAGCCCCGGGCTCACCAGCAACCAAGAGACCCAGTACTTC.

This clonotype was detected a few times. Mismatch with germline at one junction end may stem from a read error. This chain connects TRBV2 to TRBJ2-1; D may be TRBD2 (5 bases). The CDR3 loop spans 16 amino acids. The V gene's germline CDR1 is SNHLY and CDR2 FYNNEI. The DNA for the CDR3 is TGTGACAGCAGTGACGGAGGCGCGGATTCCTACAATGAGCAGTTCTTC. Translated, it gives CDSSDGGADSYNEQFF. The complete variable domain, with remaining parts taken from reference TRBV2 and TRBJ2-1, reads EPEVTQTPSHQVTQMGQEVILRCVPISNHLYFYWYRQILGQKVEFLVSFYNNEISEKSEIFDDQFSVERPDGSNFTLKIRSTKLEDSAMYFCDSSDGGADSYNEQFFGPGTRLTVL.

The sample holds many counts of this clonotype. The rearrangement joins TRBV14 to TRBJ1-2; D is unresolved. The CDR3 spans 14 residues. Trimming took 1 base from V and 8 from J, leaving 14 bases between them. The V gene's germline CDR1 is SGHDN and CDR2 FVKESK. The CDR3 protein is CASSQGLSYGGYTF. The CDR3 DNA sequence: TGTGCCAGCAGCCAAGGTCTATCGTACGGAGGCTACACCTTC.

In this sample, this clonotype turned up a few times. The CDR3 loop is CASSPTLAGVVHNEQFF. The CDR3 DNA is TGTGCCAGCAGCCCTACACTAGCGGGAGTTGTGCACAATGAGCAGTTCTTC. This chain uses TRBV7-3 with TRBJ2-1; 11 bases are a match to TRBD2. Germline V gives CDR1 SGHTA, CDR2 FQGTGA. With 5 bases clipped from V and 5 bases from J, the junction kept 11 bases outside the gene matches. The CDR3 totals 17 residues.

This clonotype was detected ten times or more. This chain uses TRBV3-1 with TRBJ2-2, with D uncertain. V dropped 2 bases and J dropped 5 bases, with 9 bases sitting between them. The CDR3 runs 14 residues. The germline V gene has CDR1 LGHDT and CDR2 YNNKEL (reference sequence). The CDR3 DNA sequence: TGTGCCAGCAGCCAACCGGTTCCGACCGGGGAGCTGTTTTTT. Protein product: CASSQPVPTGELFF.

There are many counts of this clonotype. V is TRBV7-9 and J is TRBJ2-2; perhaps TRBD1 as D (6 bases). The CDR3 contains 16 residues. Germline V CDR1 and CDR2: SEHNR, FQNEAQ (reference sequence). V shed 6 bases and J shed 5 bases, with 19 bases lying between them. The CDR3 reads CASSLSSTGLTGELFF. CDR3 nucleotides: TGTGCCAGCAGTCTCTCAAGTACAGGGTTAACCGGGGAGCTGTTTTTT.

This clonotype was detected many times. This chain uses TRBV14 with TRBJ2-7; 9 positions agree with TRBD1. The germline CDR1 and CDR2 sequences are SGHDN and FVKESK. Unmatched junction bases numbered 5, after V lost 4 bases and J lost 1 base. The CDR3 covers 15 residues. CDR3 protein: CASSRMGQGSYEQYF. CDR3 DNA: TGTGCCAGCAGCCGGATGGGACAGGGATCCTACGAGCAGTACTTC.

This clonotype was observed many times. This sequence joins TRBV27 and TRBJ1-4; D not certain. CDR1 is MNHEY, CDR2 SMNVEV, per germline (reference sequence). This CDR3 spans 14 amino acids. V shed 4 bases and J shed 7 bases, with 13 bases lying between them. The CDR3 loop reads CASSSPTRAEKLFF. DNA for the CDR3: TGTGCCAGCAGTTCACCGACTAGGGCTGAAAAACTGTTTTTT.

This clonotype was observed many times. V is TRBV29-1 and J is TRBJ1-2; 7 bases map to TRBD1. The germline V gene has CDR1 SQVTM and CDR2 ANQGSEA. V trimming: 7 bases; J trimming: 4 bases; junction bases outside the gene matches: 9. The CDR3 runs 13 residues. DNA for the CDR3: TGCAGCGCTGGAATGACAGGGTTCTATGGCTACACCTTC. Translating gives CSAGMTGFYGYTF.

This clonotype was seen many times. The rearrangement links TRBV6-1 to TRBJ2-1; tentatively, D is TRBD2 (7 bases). Germline V CDR1 and CDR2: MNHNS, SASEGT. Between the trimmed V and J ends, which lost 1 base and 8 bases, there was a span of 15 bases. The CDR3 runs to 15 residues. CDR3 sequence: CASSEEVGGPDEQFF. The CDR3 DNA reads TGTGCCAGCAGTGAAGAGGTCGGGGGGCCCGATGAGCAGTTCTTC.

This clonotype showed up many times. CDR3 in DNA: TGCAGTGCGAAGGCCTCTAATGAAAAACTGTTTTTT. Residues: CSAKASNEKLFF. The chain joins TRBV20-1 to TRBJ1-4; D remains unclear. The CDR3 has 12 residues. The V and J ends lost 6 bases and 3 bases respectively, with 8 bases between them. The germline gives CDR1 DFQATT, CDR2 SNEGSKA (reference sequence).

V is TRBV3-1 and J is TRBJ2-1; 9 positions match TRBD2. Germline lookup yields CDR1 LGHDT and CDR2 YNNKEL (reference sequence). CDR3 length: 18 amino acids. The ends lost 5 bases at V and 0 bases at J; junction bases unmatched: 11. CDR3 amino acids: CASSKQGAGGSSYNEQFF. The CDR3 DNA follows: TGTGCCAGCAGCAAACAAGGCGCGGGAGGGAGCTCCTACAATGAGCAGTTCTTC.

In its sample, this clonotype was seen many times. The chain joins TRBV2 to TRBJ1-2; TRBD1 might be the D (5 bases). Germline CDR1 SNHLY, CDR2 FYNNEI. This CDR3 has 12 amino acids. V was pared by 6 bases and J by 4 bases, with 9 bases between. CDR3 nucleotides: TGTGCCAGCAGGTCGGGGGGCTATGGCTACACCTTC. Translation: CASRSGGYGYTF.

In this sample, this clonotype turned up many times. The chain employs TRBV18 and TRBJ1-4; D gene uncertain. Germline CDR1 is KGHSH and CDR2 is LQKENI. CDR3 length: 13 residues. The ends were cut back, 2 bases at V and 5 bases at J, with 6 bases in the middle. This chain's CDR3 is CASSPYDNEKLFF. CDR3 DNA: TGTGCCAGCTCACCATATGACAATGAAAAACTGTTTTTT.

This clonotype was recorded at least ten times. The chain is built from TRBV4-1 and TRBJ2-5; 14 bases are shared with TRBD2. The J segment lost 6 bases and the V segment lost 6 bases, leaving 6 bases of the junction unmatched. Germline V CDR1 and CDR2: MGHRA, YSYEKL. The CDR3 is 15 amino acids. The DNA for the CDR3 is TGCGCCAGCAGGGGACTAGCGGGAGAGGGGAAGACCCAGTACTTC. Translating it yields CASRGLAGEGKTQYF.